These 28 T cell receptor beta chains were sequenced from one sample in a study of T-cell memory formation after mild COVID-19. TCRdb redid the calling of the 5' RACE reads with MiXCR, one entry per CDR3 protein. The sample has around 250,000 distinct CDR3 sequences, 16% seen once. The sample consisted of PBMCs or a T cell subset sorted from them (not recorded which). These receptors were taken from a man aged 18 to 35 who had mild COVID-19 (a few samples of this study predate the infection). Cell type and time point are not known.

A few counts support this clonotype. The J gene is TRBJ1-1, the V gene TRBV6-1; a weak D match, TRBD1 (5 bases). CDR3 length: 14 amino acids. Germline CDR1 is MNHNS and CDR2 is SASEGT. Trimming took 2 bases from V and 5 from J, leaving 12 bases between them. The CDR3 coding sequence is TGTGCCAGCAGTGAACAGGGTGAGCTGACTGAAGCTTTCTTT. As protein: CASSEQGELTEAFF.

The chain recombines TRBV7-2 with TRBJ2-5; D is possibly TRBD1 (6 bases). This CDR3 has 13 amino acids. The V gene's germline CDR1 is SGHTA and CDR2 FQGNSA. V shed 1 base and J shed 10 bases, with 13 bases lying between them. As DNA, the CDR3 is TGTGCCAGCAGCTTAGGCGAACTAGGGGGCCAGTACTTC. It specifies CASSLGELGGQYF.

In this sample, this clonotype turned up a few times. The V call is TRBV7-9, the J call TRBJ2-7; D is unclear. V was trimmed by 8 bases and J by 3 bases, leaving 11 bases between them. The CDR3 contains 12 residues. CDR1 is SEHNR, CDR2 FQNEAQ, per germline (reference sequence). The CDR3 spells CASEAESYEQYV. The CDR3 coding sequence is TGTGCCAGCGAGGCGGAAAGCTACGAGCAGTACGTC.

The chain carries TRBV6-1 and TRBJ1-5, with TRBD1 matching 8 bases. V shed 7 bases, J shed 6 bases, and the junction held 8 bases outside the gene matches. This CDR3 region has 14 residues. In germline, CDR1 is MNHNS, CDR2 SASEGT. In nucleotides, the CDR3 is TGTGCCAGCAATGAGGACAGGGAAAGTCAGCCCCAGCATTTT. Translation: CASNEDRESQPQHF.

The rearrangement joins TRBV27 to TRBJ2-2, with TRBD1 identical over 9 bases. CDR1 is MNHEY, CDR2 SMNVEV, per germline (reference sequence). V shed 3 bases and J 5 bases; nucleotides not matched to a gene: 4. The CDR3 contains 15 residues. This chain's CDR3 is CASSLDRGETGELFF. In DNA, the CDR3 is TGTGCCAGCAGTTTGGACAGGGGCGAAACCGGGGAGCTGTTTTTT.

The chain carries TRBV20-1 and TRBJ2-1; TRBD2 might be the D (5 bases). V dropped 4 bases and J dropped 2 bases, with 9 bases sitting between them. The germline gives CDR1 DFQATT, CDR2 SNEGSKA (reference sequence). The CDR3 has 13 amino acids. CDR3 protein: CSAKRITYNEQFF. CDR3 nucleotides: TGCAGTGCTAAGCGGATAACCTACAATGAGCAGTTCTTC.

Many counts were recorded for this clonotype. This chain uses TRBV28 with TRBJ1-5; 7 bases line up with TRBD1. The length of the CDR3 is 16 residues. Germline values: CDR1 MDHEN, CDR2 SYDVKM. The V segment lost 6 bases and the J segment 4 bases; nucleotides outside the gene matches: 12. The CDR3 nucleotides read TGTGCCAGCAGGATATTCCGGGACAGCTCTAATCAGCCCCAGCATTTT. Protein sequence: CASRIFRDSSNQPQHF.

This clonotype has at least ten counts. The chain links TRBV5-5 to TRBJ1-5; 7 bases agree with TRBD1. The CDR3 is 13 amino acids. The V segment lost 3 bases and the J segment 4 bases; nucleotides outside the gene matches: 1. CDR1 is SGHKS and CDR2 is YYEKEE in the germline V gene (reference sequence). The CDR3, as DNA: TGTGCCAGCAGCTCACAGGGGAATCAGCCCCAGCATTTT. Its protein product is CASSSQGNQPQHF.

Written as DNA, the CDR3 is TGCAGCGCAGACCGACAGGGAGGCTATGGCTACACCTTC. Its protein product is CSADRQGGYGYTF. J is TRBJ1-2 and V is TRBV29-1, with 7 bases aligning to TRBD1. The J segment lost 4 bases and the V segment lost 7 bases, leaving 9 bases of the junction unmatched. The CDR3 has 13 amino acids. Germline V gives CDR1 SQVTM, CDR2 ANQGSEA.

This chain links TRBV6-2 or TRBV6-3 with TRBJ2-6, with TRBD2 identical over 11 bases. This CDR3 has 18 residues. Germline values: CDR1 MNHEY, CDR2 SVGEGT. The V gene end was trimmed by 2 bases and the J gene end by 3 bases; junction bases not matched to a gene: 6. In DNA form, the CDR3 reads TGTGCCAGCAGTTACGGTAGCGGGAGGGCATTTGGGGCCAACGTCCTGACTTTC. Protein product: CASSYGSGRAFGANVLTF.

This clonotype was seen more than once but under ten times. The V call is TRBV7-2, the J call TRBJ1-3; 7 bases are a match to TRBD1. CDR1 is SGHTA and CDR2 is FQGNSA in the germline V gene. The CDR3 is made up of 16 amino acids. V lost 5 bases to trimming and J lost 0 bases; unmatched junction nucleotides: 7. CDR3 sequence (DNA): TGTGCCAGCAGCCCGACAGGGCAGAGCTCTGGAAACACCATATATTTT. Translation: CASSPTGQSSGNTIYF.

This clonotype came up a few times. The chain couples TRBV6-2 or TRBV6-3 to TRBJ1-2; weak D call: TRBD1 (6 bases). Between the trimmed V and J ends, which lost 6 bases and 7 bases, there was a span of 9 bases. The CDR3 has 11 residues. Looked up from germline, CDR1 is MNHEY and CDR2 is SVGEGT. The CDR3 region has the DNA TGTGCCAGCAGGCACAGGGTTGGCTACACCTTC. This sequence encodes CASRHRVGYTF.

This clonotype has only a few counts. The CDR3 region is CASSTIVGELFF. The CDR3 DNA is TGTGCCAGTTCGACTATAGTCGGGGAGCTGTTTTTT. This sequence joins TRBV12-3 or TRBV12-4 and TRBJ2-2, with D possibly TRBD2 on 5 matching bases. The CDR3 length is 12 residues. Trimming stripped 9 bases from V and 7 bases from J, with 12 bases between.

V is TRBV5-4 and J is TRBJ2-7; 7 positions match TRBD1. The V gene end was trimmed by 4 bases and the J gene end by 6 bases; junction bases not matched to a gene: 10. Germline-derived CDR1 and CDR2 are SGHNT and YYREEE (reference sequence). This CDR3 has 14 amino acids. CDR3 sequence (DNA): TGTGCCAGCAGCCGAGGGAAGGGGGCAGGCGAGCAGTACTTC. This sequence encodes CASSRGKGAGEQYF.

The chain couples TRBV29-1 to TRBJ1-4, with TRBD1 matching 7 bases. CDR3 length: 14 residues. Losses at the gene ends were 7 bases for V and 0 bases for J; bases not matched to a gene: 5. CDR1 SQVTM and CDR2 ANQGSEA come from the germline V gene. Here the CDR3 reads CSALGQSTNEKLFF. CDR3 coding DNA: TGCAGCGCACTGGGACAGTCAACTAATGAAAAACTGTTTTTT.

The chain joins TRBV4-3 to TRBJ1-3; D gene uncertain. Between the trimmed V and J ends, which lost 1 base and 0 bases, there was a span of 22 bases. The CDR3 runs 20 residues. The germline gives CDR1 LGHNA, CDR2 YSLEER. DNA for the CDR3: TGCGCCAGCAGCCAAGTCTTAGTCTCGGCAGGTCTTCGCTCTGGAAACACCATATATTTT. It translates to CASSQVLVSAGLRSGNTIYF.

This clonotype showed up just a few times. The chain combines TRBV7-2 with TRBJ2-1; 10 positions match TRBD2. V gave up 5 bases and J gave up 5 bases; unmatched junction bases: 9. Germline V CDR1 and CDR2: SGHTA, FQGNSA. The CDR3 has 16 residues. Written as DNA, the CDR3 is TGTGCCAGCAGCACGCTAGCGGGGGCCCTAAACAATGAGCAGTTCTTC. It specifies CASSTLAGALNNEQFF.

The V and J genes are TRBV9 and TRBJ1-1, with a tentative D call TRBD1 (5 bases). The CDR3 extends over 15 amino acids. CDR1 and CDR2 (germline): SGDLS, YYNGEE. V was pared by 0 bases and J by 3 bases, with 12 bases between. The CDR3 region is CASSVDLEGYTEAFF. CDR3 nucleotides: TGTGCCAGCAGCGTAGATTTGGAGGGGTACACTGAAGCTTTCTTT.

V and J are TRBV5-1 and TRBJ1-1, with TRBD1 identical over 8 bases. Germline lookup yields CDR1 SGHRS and CDR2 YFSETQ. J lost 5 bases, V lost 0 bases, and 9 bases had no gene match. The CDR3 has 16 amino acids. CDR3 in amino acids: CASSLDARTGQTEAFF. The CDR3 DNA reads TGCGCCAGCAGCTTGGATGCCCGGACAGGGCAAACTGAAGCTTTCTTT.

The chain is built from TRBV6-2 or TRBV6-3 and TRBJ1-2, with TRBD1 as a possible D gene (6 bases). V was clipped by 6 bases and J by 7 bases, with 15 bases between them. The germline V gene encodes CDR1 MNHEY and CDR2 SVGEGT. There are 13 residues in the CDR3. The CDR3 sequence: CASSFTGSGGYTF. The CDR3 DNA is TGTGCCAGCAGCTTTACAGGGTCCGGTGGCTACACCTTC.

This clonotype was seen just once. V gene TRBV24-1 combines with J gene TRBJ2-3, with D hard to call. The V gene's germline CDR1 is KGHDR and CDR2 SFDVKD. The CDR3 runs to 12 residues. V shed 5 bases and J shed 5 bases, with 7 bases lying between them. CDR3: CATSGRRDTQYF. Here the CDR3 DNA reads TGTGCCACCAGTGGGCGGAGAGATACGCAGTATTTT.

Only a few counts were recorded for this clonotype. This sequence joins TRBV4-3 and TRBJ2-5; D may be TRBD2 (6 bases). CDR3 size: 15 residues. V was shortened by 1 base and J by 7 bases, with 16 bases between the two germline ends. Per germline, CDR1 LGHNA and CDR2 YSLEER. CDR3 amino acids: CASSQVGGVTGTQYF. As DNA, the CDR3 is TGCGCCAGCAGCCAAGTCGGGGGTGTGACTGGGACCCAGTACTTC.

This clonotype was seen a few times. The CDR3 DNA follows: TGTGCCAGCAGTGTACTAGCGGAGCGCACAGATACGCAGTATTTT. Translating gives CASSVLAERTDTQYF. The V call is TRBV25-1, the J call TRBJ2-3, with 8 bases identical to TRBD2. The V gene end was trimmed by 4 bases and the J gene end by 1 base; junction bases not matched to a gene: 4. This CDR3 has 15 residues. Germline assignment: CDR1 MGHDK and CDR2 SYGVNS.

The rearrangement uses TRBV5-1 and TRBJ2-7, with 10 bases lining up with TRBD1. The CDR3 contains 15 residues. The V segment lost 0 bases and the J segment 10 bases; nucleotides outside the gene matches: 10. Germline V gene lookup returns CDR1 SGHRS and CDR2 YFSETQ. DNA of the CDR3: TGCGCCAGCAGCTTGGAAGCCCCGGGACAGGGGTATCAGTACTTC. This translates into CASSLEAPGQGYQYF.

This clonotype was recorded once. The CDR3 sequence is CASSPRELQETQYF. The DNA of the CDR3 is TGTGCCAGCAGTCCAAGGGAGCTCCAGGAGACCCAGTACTTC. The rearrangement joins TRBV11-2 to TRBJ2-5, with D possibly TRBD2 on 5 matching bases. This CDR3 is 14 amino acids long. The germline CDR1 and CDR2 sequences are SGHAT and FQNNGV. V lost 6 bases and J 5 bases, leaving 16 bases between the germline ends.

This clonotype occurred a few times. The V and J genes are TRBV7-3 and TRBJ2-3; 11 nucleotides agree with TRBD2. The CDR3 consists of 15 residues. Germline assignment: CDR1 SGHTA and CDR2 FQGTGA. V gave up 5 bases and J gave up 6 bases; unmatched junction bases: 7. CDR3 in amino acids: CASSKTSGERDTQYF. CDR3 in DNA: TGTGCCAGCAGCAAGACTAGCGGGGAAAGGGATACGCAGTATTTT.

This clonotype appeared a few times. V and J are TRBV12-3 or TRBV12-4 and TRBJ2-4; possibly TRBD1 for D (5 bases). V lost 4 bases, J lost 7 bases, and 11 bases lay in between. This CDR3 has 13 amino acids. The CDR3 DNA is TGTGCCAGCAGTTCCAGGACAATCAACATTCAGTACTTC. This codes for CASSSRTINIQYF.

This clonotype was counted a few times. CDR3 coding DNA: TGTGCCAGCAGCTTAGCCCGTGATGGCTACACCTTC. Protein: CASSLARDGYTF. The gene calls are TRBV7-2 and TRBJ1-2; D remains ambiguous. Germline V gene sequence: CDR1 SGHTA, CDR2 FQGNSA. Trimming stripped 0 bases from V and 6 bases from J, with 5 bases between. CDR3 length: 12 amino acids.